Listed below are T cell receptor beta chains from one sample, sequenced in a study of blood T cell repertoires in COVID-19. Measured with immunoSEQ multiplex PCR; TCRdb has only the in-frame clones, and not every one. The sample yields about 120,000 clones, almost 80% seen once. Material: peripheral blood. These receptors were obtained from a human donor in a cohort sampled during active COVID-19. The CDR3 runs from the conserved cysteine through the conserved F or W. D genes are given only for firm matches. Clone size is shown for a subset of rows, as once, few, many or a class of expanded clone.

-,TRBD2,TRBV7-2,TRBJ2-1,CASSPTGTSGNNEQFF,TGTGCCAGCAGCCCAACCGGGACTAGCGGGAATAATGAGCAGTTCTTC
-,TRBD1,TRBV27,TRBJ2-3,CASSRGGQGATDTQYF,TGTGCCAGCAGCCGGGGGGGACAGGGGGCGACAGATACGCAGTATTTT
-,TRBD1,TRBV10-3,TRBJ2-5,CAISEGRQGDSETQYF,TGTGCCATCAGTGAGGGGCGACAGGGAGATTCTGAGACCCAGTACTTC
-,-,TRBV5-4,TRBJ2-5,CASSQRTVQETQYF,TGTGCCAGCAGCCAAAGGACTGTTCAAGAGACCCAGTACTTC
-,-,TRBV5-3,TRBJ2-7,CARSIRSHGRYEQYF,TGTGCCAGAAGCATCCGATCACATGGCAGGTACGAGCAGTACTTC
few,TRBD1,TRBV7-9,TRBJ1-2,CASTISTGANYGYTF,TGTGCCAGCACCATATCGACAGGGGCTAACTATGGCTACACCTTC
once,TRBD1,TRBV7-9,TRBJ2-5,CASSDRAVETQYF,TGTGCCAGCAGCGACAGGGCAGTAGAGACCCAGTACTTC
-,TRBD2,TRBV19,TRBJ2-3,CASNPGGADTQYF,TGTGCCAGTAACCCCGGGGGGGCAGATACGCAGTATTTT
-,-,TRBV6-5,TRBJ1-1,CASSRLQRLSTEAFF,TGTGCCAGCAGTAGACTTCAGAGGTTGAGCACTGAAGCTTTCTTT
few,-,TRBV21-1,TRBJ1-6,CASSKEGGNLEGSPLHF,TGTGCCAGCAGCAAAGAAGGCGGTAATCTCGAGGGTTCACCCCTCCACTTT
-,TRBD1,TRBV19,TRBJ1-5,CASSHRTGGNQPQHF,TGTGCCAGTAGCCACCGGACAGGGGGCAATCAGCCCCAGCATTTT
few,TRBD1,TRBV28,TRBJ1-4,CASSSSGGPNEKLFF,TGTGCCAGCAGTTCATCAGGGGGCCCTAATGAAAAACTGTTTTTT
-,TRBD1,TRBV6-4,TRBJ2-1,CASSATGAYEQFF,TGTGCCAGCAGTGCAACAGGGGCCTATGAGCAGTTCTTC
few,-,TRBV28,TRBJ2-2,CASSRPGTNTGELFF,TGTGCCAGCAGTAGGCCCGGGACGAACACCGGGGAGCTGTTTTTT
-,-,TRBV6-5,TRBJ2-1,CASSQDRRGYNEQFF,TGTGCCAGCAGTCAGGACAGGCGGGGTTACAATGAGCAGTTCTTC
few,-,TRBV5-1,TRBJ1-6,CASSFGTPSSPLHF,TGCGCCAGCAGCTTCGGGACTCCTAGTTCACCCCTCCACTTT
-,TRBD2,TRBV11-2,TRBJ2-1,CASSPPTLAGNNEQFF,TGTGCCAGCAGCCCCCCCACGCTAGCGGGGAACAATGAGCAGTTCTTC
-,-,TRBV28,TRBJ1-1,CASSRDKLGEAFF,TGTGCCAGCAGTCGGGACAAGTTGGGTGAAGCTTTCTTT
-,TRBD1,TRBV7-2,TRBJ1-5,CASSLARTGYQPQHF,TGTGCCAGCAGCTTAGCGAGGACAGGGTATCAGCCCCAGCATTTT
-,-,TRBV3-1/TRBV3-2,TRBJ2-7,CASSQVQDNTYEQYF,TGTGCCAGCAGCCAAGTGCAGGACAACACCTACGAGCAGTACTTC
-,-,TRBV4-2,TRBJ2-3,CASSQDHSGSIGSDTQYF,TGTGCCAGCAGCCAAGATCACTCGGGATCAATCGGCTCAGATACGCAGTATTTT
-,TRBD1,TRBV27,TRBJ1-2,CASSLKWGTEYGYTF,TGTGCCAGCAGTTTAAAGTGGGGGACAGAGTATGGCTACACCTTC
-,TRBD2,TRBV4-3,TRBJ2-3,CASSQATSGDGADTQYF,TGCGCCAGCAGCCAAGCGACTAGCGGGGACGGGGCAGATACGCAGTATTTT
many,TRBD1,TRBV5-4,TRBJ1-2,CASSIQGAHYGYTF,TGTGCCAGCAGCATCCAGGGGGCACACTATGGCTACACCTTC
-,-,TRBV9,TRBJ1-2,CASSGGRGFRIMSYTF,TGTGCCAGCAGCGGGGGGAGGGGTTTCAGGATTATGAGCTACACCTTC
-,-,TRBV27,TRBJ1-5,CASSPRSGIKPQHF,TGTGCCAGCAGTCCCCGGTCAGGGATCAAGCCCCAGCATTTT
-,-,TRBV5-1,TRBJ2-3,CASSPEPPDNTQYF,TGCGCCAGCAGCCCCGAGCCTCCTGACAATACGCAGTATTTT
once,-,TRBV7-2,TRBJ1-2,CATDRGGQDYGYTF,TGTGCCACCGATCGGGGGGGGCAAGACTATGGCTACACCTTC
-,TRBD2,TRBV27,TRBJ2-7,CASSPTSGSSYEQYF,TGTGCCAGCAGCCCGACTAGCGGGAGCTCCTACGAGCAGTACTTC
-,-,TRBV7-2,TRBJ2-7,CASSARDTSEQYF,TGTGCCAGCAGCGCCCGGGACACCTCAGAGCAGTACTTC
-,-,TRBV30,TRBJ1-3,CAWSRGHYSGNTIYF,TGTGCCTGGAGCCGAGGGCATTACTCTGGAAACACCATATATTTT
-,TRBD2,TRBV5-6,TRBJ2-7,CASSLVRDYTYEQYF,TGTGCCAGCAGCTTGGTACGGGACTACACCTACGAGCAGTACTTC
-,TRBD1,TRBV7-2,TRBJ2-3,CASSLVATGGPDTQYF,TGTGCCAGCAGCTTAGTAGCGACAGGGGGCCCCGATACGCAGTATTTT
-,-,TRBV18,TRBJ2-2,CASSPRGSTGELFF,TGTGCCAGCTCACCAAGGGGGAGCACCGGGGAGCTGTTTTTT
-,-,TRBV27,TRBJ1-6,CASSERRQDNSPLHF,TGTGCCAGCAGTGAGCGCCGACAGGACAATTCACCCCTCCACTTT
-,TRBD1,TRBV2,TRBJ2-6,CASLGQGLGSGANVLTF,TGTGCCAGCCTAGGACAGGGTCTCGGCTCTGGGGCCAACGTCCTGACTTTC
-,-,TRBV29-1,TRBJ1-5,CSASTDSDQPQHF,TGCAGCGCCTCAACGGACAGCGATCAGCCCCAGCATTTT
few,-,TRBV2,TRBJ1-1,CASRRQQNTEAFF,TGTGCCAGCAGGAGACAACAGAACACTGAAGCTTTCTTT
-,-,TRBV12-3/TRBV12-4,TRBJ1-1,CASSFRRFTEAFF,TGTGCCAGCAGTTTTCGGAGGTTCACTGAAGCTTTCTTT
-,TRBD1,TRBV7-8,TRBJ1-2,CASSLVGQGLNYGYTF,TGTGCCAGCAGCTTAGTAGGACAGGGGTTGAACTATGGCTACACCTTC
-,-,TRBV6-5,TRBJ1-5,CASSYPQEYSNQPQHF,TGTGCCAGCAGTTATCCACAGGAGTATAGCAATCAGCCCCAGCATTTT
-,TRBD1,TRBV9,TRBJ1-6,CASSTRRQGADSPLHF,TGTGCCAGCAGCACCCGACGACAGGGGGCGGATTCACCCCTCCACTTT
-,TRBD2,TRBV3-1/TRBV3-2,TRBJ2-7,CASSPGTSNEQYF,TGTGCCAGCAGCCCCGGGACTAGCAACGAGCAGTACTTC
once,-,TRBV6-5,TRBJ1-1,CATLIAQGRTEAFF,TGTGCCACCTTGATAGCTCAGGGGAGAACTGAAGCTTTCTTT
-,TRBD1,TRBV18,TRBJ1-2,CASSPGGQGIYGYTF,TGTGCCAGCTCACCAGGGGGACAGGGAATCTATGGCTACACCTTC
once,-,TRBV5-1,TRBJ2-1,CASSFEGVNEQFF,TGCGCCAGCAGCTTCGAGGGGGTCAATGAGCAGTTCTTC